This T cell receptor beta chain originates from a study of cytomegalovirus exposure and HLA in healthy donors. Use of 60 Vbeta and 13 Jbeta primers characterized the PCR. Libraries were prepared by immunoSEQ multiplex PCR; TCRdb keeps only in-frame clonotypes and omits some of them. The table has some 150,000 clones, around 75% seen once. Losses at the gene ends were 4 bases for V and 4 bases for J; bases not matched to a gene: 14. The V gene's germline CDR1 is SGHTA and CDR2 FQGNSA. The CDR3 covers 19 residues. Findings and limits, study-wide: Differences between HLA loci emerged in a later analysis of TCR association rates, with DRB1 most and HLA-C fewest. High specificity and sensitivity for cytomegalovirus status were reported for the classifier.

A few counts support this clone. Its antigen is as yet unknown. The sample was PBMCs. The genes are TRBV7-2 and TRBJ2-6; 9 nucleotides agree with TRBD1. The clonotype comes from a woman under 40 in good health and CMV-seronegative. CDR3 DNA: TGTGCCAGCAGCTCCCGCGGGACAGGGAGAGTAGTGGGGGCCAACGTCCTGACTTTC. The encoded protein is CASSSRGTGRVVGANVLTF.